Here is one TCR beta chain with its context. People who had autoimmune disease history or systemic immunosuppression were excluded. This entry comes from a study of OX40 agonist ivuxolimab in advanced cancers. Background on the study: Partial response was recorded in three patients: one hepatocellular carcinoma and two cutaneous melanoma cases.

V trimming: 5 bases; J trimming: 5 bases; junction bases outside the gene matches: 5. This CDR3 is built from 14 residues. CDR1 is SGHVS and CDR2 is FNYEAQ in the germline V gene. Only in-frame clones appear in the TCRdb table, and some are missing; sequencing was by immunoSEQ multiplex PCR. The data show more than 10,000 clones, approximately 90% seen once. The rearrangement links TRBV7-6 to TRBJ2-7, with 11 bases aligning to TRBD1. The source was CD4+ or CD8+ T cells sorted from blood, collected in a trial of the OX40 agonist ivuxolimab. The sequence was collected from an adult with an advanced solid tumor such as melanoma, head and neck, liver or kidney cancer. The CDR3 region is CASSPDRGLDEQYF. The CDR3, as DNA: TGTGCCAGCAGCCCGGACAGGGGGCTTGACGAGCAGTACTTC.